The T cell receptor (beta chain) described here comes from a study of T cells in Graves' hyperthyroidism and ophthalmopathy. Study observations and caveats: Blood also showed most of the thyroid clonotypes that were expanded above 0.001.

The CDR3 extends over 14 amino acids. The germline V gene has CDR1 MNHNS and CDR2 SASEGT. The V and J ends lost 6 bases and 6 bases, in that order; junction bases with no gene match: 10. This clonotype was seen at least ten times. The antigen remains unidentified. From RNA transcripts, TCR beta CDR3 regions were amplified. TCR CDR3 regions were first amplified by RT-PCR with HTBI primers. Each CDR3 protein is one row after TCRdb ran MiXCR on the multiplex PCR reads. The table lists around 190,000 distinct CDR3 sequences, over 15% of them singletons, with roughly 28% in the top ten. The receptor was derived from a woman in her 50s with Graves' hyperthyroidism. Sequencing used blood. This rearrangement joins TRBV6-1 to TRBJ1-2; TRBD1 agrees at 7 bases. The CDR3 sequence is CASSLGTATHGYTF. DNA of the CDR3: TGTGCCAGCAGCCTCGGGACAGCAACTCATGGCTACACCTTC.